Sequencing of this T cell receptor (beta chain) was carried out in a study of T cell repertoires in cytomegalovirus infection. Study-wide results and caveats: CMV-specific TCR beta clonotypes restricted by HLA-C dominated the ex vivo response.

TCRdb itself ran the reads through MiXCR, one entry per CDR3 protein. This sample carries about 360,000 distinct CDR3 sequences, about a sixth of them seen once, and the ten largest clones take 7.5% to 9%. CDR1 SGHDN and CDR2 FVKESK come from the germline V gene. The CDR3 loop spans 15 amino acids. V shed 0 bases and J shed 8 bases, with 13 bases lying between them. To note about this clonotype: The antigen is not known.

The clonotype originates from a human donor in good health (CMV status not recorded). Some clones in this sample may be carry-over from other donors' samples. The chain recombines TRBV14 with TRBJ1-4; no clear D. Sequenced sample: PBMCs. The CDR3: CASSQEFGRGEKLFF. The CDR3, as DNA: TGTGCCAGCAGCCAAGAATTCGGGAGAGGAGAAAAACTGTTTTTT.